This is a list of T cell receptor beta chains from one sample in a study of T cell responses to AZD1222 COVID-19 vaccine. Method: immunoSEQ multiplex PCR; TCRdb's copy keeps in-frame clones and lacks some. The sample consists of roughly 120,000 clones, around nine tenths of them appearing once. The sequenced sample was peripheral blood, obtained 28 days after the second AZD1222 dose. These receptors originate from an adult who received the AZD1222 COVID-19 vaccine. Both conserved end residues are part of each CDR3. A D gene is named only where the DNA matches it firmly. Clone size is stated in some rows and not others, as once, few, many or a class when expanded.

TRBV19,NA,NA,TRBJ2-7,CASGPLGSEQYF,TGTGCCAGCGGGCCCCTTGGTTCAGAGCAGTACTTC
TRBV5-4,NA,NA,TRBJ1-2,CASRPGRGYGYTF,TGTGCCAGCAGACCGGGTCGGGGCTATGGCTACACCTTC
TRBV5-1,NA,TRBD2,TRBJ2-2,CASSPGTSVNGELFF,TGCGCCAGCAGCCCCGGGACTAGCGTTAACGGGGAGCTGTTTTTT
TRBV11-3,NA,NA,TRBJ2-3,CASSLDRGSSTDTQYF,TGTGCCAGCAGCTTAGATCGAGGTTCTAGCACAGATACGCAGTATTTT
TRBV5-1,NA,NA,TRBJ1-1,CASSLPGKNTEAFF,TGCGCCAGCAGCTTGCCTGGGAAAAACACTGAAGCTTTCTTT
TRBV14,NA,NA,TRBJ1-2,CASSQLGQGRYGYTF,TGTGCCAGCAGCCAACTAGGCCAGGGGCGATATGGCTACACCTTC
TRBV7-8,NA,NA,TRBJ2-3,CASSLGPATVQGDTQYF,TGTGCCAGCAGCTTAGGACCCGCTACCGTTCAGGGTGATACGCAGTATTTT
TRBV9,NA,TRBD1,TRBJ2-5,CASSRQGQETQYF,TGTGCCAGCAGCAGACAGGGCCAAGAGACCCAGTACTTC
TRBV7-6,NA,NA,TRBJ2-7,CASSLDAVSSYEQYF,TGTGCCAGCAGCTTAGATGCTGTGAGCTCCTACGAGCAGTACTTC
TRBV7-9,NA,NA,TRBJ2-5,CASSLGGQGQETQYF,TGTGCCAGCAGCTTAGGGGGGCAGGGCCAAGAGACCCAGTACTTC
TRBV9,NA,TRBD2,TRBJ2-3,CASSATSGSVIADTQYF,TGTGCCAGCAGCGCGACTAGCGGGAGTGTGATTGCAGATACGCAGTATTTT
TRBV27,NA,TRBD2,TRBJ2-1,CASRRQTSGNYNEQFF,TGTGCCAGCAGGAGACAGACTAGCGGGAACTACAATGAGCAGTTCTTC
TRBV6-5,NA,TRBD1,TRBJ2-2,CASSYGTGFGELFF,TGTGCCAGCAGTTACGGGACAGGGTTCGGGGAGCTGTTTTTT
TRBV6-5,NA,TRBD1,TRBJ1-4,CASSRQGLDEKLFF,TGTGCCAGCAGTAGACAGGGTCTAGATGAAAAACTGTTTTTT
TRBV30,NA,NA,TRBJ1-2,CASPGDSNYGYTF,TGTGCCTCTCCAGGGGACTCCAACTATGGCTACACCTTC
TRBV7-3,NA,NA,TRBJ1-2,CASSRAGYGYTF,TGTGCCAGCAGCCGAGCGGGCTATGGCTACACCTTC
TRBV5-1,NA,NA,TRBJ1-3,CASSLGVDYGNTIYF,TGCGCCAGCAGCTTGGGAGTGGATTATGGAAACACCATATATTTT
TRBV7-2,NA,NA,TRBJ2-3,CASSLGRNIDTDTQYF,TGTGCCAGCAGCTTAGGACGGAACATAGACACAGATACGCAGTATTTT
TRBV6-7,NA,TRBD2,TRBJ2-3,CASNLRVAGGVGTDTQYF,TGTGCCAGCAACCTGAGGGTAGCGGGAGGTGTCGGCACAGATACGCAGTATTTT
TRBV5-1,NA,NA,TRBJ1-2,CASSLVGGSDYGYTF,TGCGCCAGCAGCTTGGTGGGGGGATCGGACTATGGCTACACCTTC
TRBV27,NA,NA,TRBJ1-2,CASRDRFWLHGYTF,TGTGCCAGCAGAGACAGGTTTTGGCTCCATGGCTACACCTTC
TRBV12-3/TRBV12-4,NA,NA,TRBJ2-5,CASSLWAEETQYF,TGTGCCAGCAGTTTATGGGCGGAAGAGACCCAGTACTTC
TRBV21-1,few,NA,TRBJ1-2,CASSGVADGQDIYGYTF,TGTGCCAGCAGCGGAGTGGCCGATGGGCAGGACATCTATGGCTACACCTTC